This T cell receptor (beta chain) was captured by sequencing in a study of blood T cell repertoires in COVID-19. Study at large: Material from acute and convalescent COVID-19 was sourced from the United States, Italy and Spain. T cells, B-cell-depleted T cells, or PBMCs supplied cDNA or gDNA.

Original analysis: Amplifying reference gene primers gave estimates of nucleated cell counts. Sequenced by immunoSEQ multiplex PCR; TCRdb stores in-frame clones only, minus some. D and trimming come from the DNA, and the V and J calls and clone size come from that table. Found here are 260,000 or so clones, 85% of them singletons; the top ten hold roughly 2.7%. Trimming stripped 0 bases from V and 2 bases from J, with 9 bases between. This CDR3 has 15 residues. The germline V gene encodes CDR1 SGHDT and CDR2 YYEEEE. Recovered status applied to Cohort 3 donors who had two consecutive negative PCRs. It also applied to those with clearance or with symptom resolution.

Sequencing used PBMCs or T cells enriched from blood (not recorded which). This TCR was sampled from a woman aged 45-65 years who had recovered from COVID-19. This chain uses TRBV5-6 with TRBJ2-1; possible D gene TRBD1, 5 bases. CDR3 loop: CASSLAGLAYNEQFF. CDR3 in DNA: TGTGCCAGCAGCTTGGCAGGGTTAGCCTACAATGAGCAGTTCTTC. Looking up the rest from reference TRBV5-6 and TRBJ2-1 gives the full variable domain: DAGVTQSPTHLIKTRGQQVTLRCSPKSGHDTVSWYQQALGQGPQFIFQYYEEEERQRGNFPDRFSGHQFPNYSSELNVNALLLGDSALYLCASSLAGLAYNEQFFGPGTRLTVL.